This record looks at one T cell receptor (beta chain) sequence and its context. Its antigen is unknown. No base qualities exist here, and no much larger clone lies one base off it. CDR1 and CDR2 were assigned from the germline V gene as SGHRS and YFSETQ. Germline trimming amounts to 0 bases on V and 0 bases on J, with 18 as the count of junction bases outside the gene matches. Inclusive of the bounding cysteine and phenylalanine, the CDR3 is 21 residues long. Only the CDR3 DNA stays, 63 bases, in frame from base 1. The source of the sample is a study of Ad26.COV2.S vaccination and SARS-CoV-2 variants (dated by TCRdb to the early 2020s). Concerning the study at large: Donors in the vaccine arm were drawn from COV1001, a multicentre, randomized, double-blind, placebo-controlled phase I-IIa trial testing Ad26.COV2.S in healthy adults. Ad26.COV2.S was administered intramuscularly at 5 x 10^10 or 1 x 10^11 viral particles, either as a single shot or as two shots given 56 days apart. TCRbeta repertoire sequencing was used to assess the specificity and breadth of SARS-CoV-2-reactive T cell receptors after Ad26.COV2.S vaccination. Participants in the trial were split at random into five groups of five each, receiving low-dose or high-dose Ad26.COV2.S once or twice, or else placebo on both occasions. Investigators remained blinded to trial group allocation during experiments and outcome assessment. The TCR-sequenced set comprised around 30 samples: about 19 Ad26.COV2.S vaccine recipients, 5 placebo recipients and 8 SARS-CoV-2 convalescent individuals.

Per the publication, the treatment or condition label means: around 19 received Ad26.COV2.S at low or high dose, single or two shots; 5 received placebo; per-sample allocation not given. For vaccine and placebo recipients, repertoires were sequenced using samples collected on day 63 after the first injection. Cohort 1b enrolled about 25 adults aged 18-55 years at a single site in Boston, USA, between 29 July and 7 August 2020. Ad26.COV2.S consisted of a replication-incompetent adenovirus type 26 vector by which a prefusion-stabilized SARS-CoV-2 spike protein from the original Wuhan strain was expressed. General findings and caveats noted by the study authors: Spike-specific TCR breadth was higher in Ad26.COV2.S recipients than in placebo recipients (P = 0.0014). According to the authors, total T cell responses may have been underestimated by the TCR breadth and depth analyses. The study lacked the statistical power to compare responses across vaccine doses or regimens. After vaccination, substantial breadth of spike-specific CD8+ and CD4+ T cell responses was reported. Non-spike TCR breadth was comparable between vaccine and placebo recipients, consistent with the vaccine containing only spike.

TCRbeta CDR3 regions were sequenced with the immunoSEQ Assay. After extraction, genomic DNA underwent amplification by bias-controlled multiplex PCR, followed by high-throughput sequencing. In the authors' own workflow: To quantify the absolute abundance of each unique TCRbeta CDR3 region, sequences were collapsed and filtered. Usable DNA was measured by amplifying reference genes present in all nucleated cells, and TCRbeta template counts were normalized to that usable DNA to estimate T cell fraction. Repertoire TCRs were annotated as SARS-CoV-2-specific by exact matching of V gene, CDR3 amino acid sequence and J gene to a known reactive TCR set. The reference SARS-CoV-2 TCR set was derived from MIRA and filtered for enrichment in COVID-19-positive ImmuneCODE repertoires, a step that removed public or cross-reactive TCRs. Using the MIRA antigens, annotated TCRs were further analysed by specific ORF or by position within an ORF. Breadth was defined as annotated unique rearrangements over total unique productive rearrangements; depth was the summed frequency of those rearrangements. Two-sided Wilcoxon rank-sum tests were applied when comparing TCR breadth between groups. TCRdb limited this immuneACCESS table to in-frame rearrangements with V and J called. A share of clones is missing; checked studies link under half to unresolved V genes, and the rest is unexplained. The DNA gave D and trimming, while V, J and clone size come from that table. The sample table shows some 250,000 clones, and approximately 88% are seen once. The ten biggest clones cover about 11% of the sample.

The receptor was isolated from a person aged 18-60 years who received the Ad26.COV2.S COVID-19 vaccine or a placebo. The sequencing here drew on peripheral blood, taken in a trial of Ad26.COV2.S vaccine versus placebo. This chain joins TRBV5-1 to TRBJ1-3; 7 middle bases align to TRBD1. The nucleotide sequence is TGCGCCAGCAGCTTGGCCGGTCTGGACAGGCCCTCCACCAGCTCTGGAAACACCATATATTTT. It translates to CASSLAGLDRPSTSSGNTIYF.